This T cell receptor beta chain was sequenced during a study of neurological immune-mediated disorders (dated by TCRdb to the late 2010s). Study-level background: Peripheral blood TCR-beta repertoires from HTLV-I-associated myelopathy (HAM/TSP) patients, multiple sclerosis patients and healthy controls were compared by UMI-based sequencing. The cohort comprised about 68 subjects: roughly 15 HAM/TSP patients, around 34 multiple sclerosis patients and approximately 20 healthy controls. Alongside PBMC samples, the set of approximately 100 TCR-beta libraries contained longitudinal samples, technical triplicates, and paired CD4+ and CD8+ T-cell subsets that had been sorted. The full study reports these points: No identical CDR3 amino acid sequences were shared among expanded clones across subjects, suggesting private TCR-beta repertoires in all groups. TCR clonal expansion was greatest in HAM/TSP patients and smallest in MS patients, who ranked below even healthy controls.

This clonotype was seen many times. It lacks a known antigen. No clone much larger than this one lies a single base away; base qualities are absent. V drops 0 bases and J drops 6 bases, leaving 17 bases in between. Reading from cysteine to phenylalanine, the CDR3 counts 16 amino acids. Left in the record is the CDR3 DNA by itself, 48 bases read in frame from the first base. The germline V gene encodes CDR1 SGHDT and CDR2 YYEEEE. To synthesize cDNA, template-switch 5'RACE was performed with a primer carrying a 10-nucleotide random unique molecular identifier so that each TCR transcript was tagged. Over 170 million TCR-beta sequences, covering 15-18 subjects, were produced in each sequencing run. The RNeasy kit was used for extraction of total RNA. The KAPA Real-time Library Amplification kit was used to amplify TCR-beta VDJ regions with primers for the TCR constant region and the 5'RACE anchor. Sample indexes and Illumina adaptors were added in a first PCR, and a second PCR then increased library yield. The roughly 650 bp TCR product was size-selected on a 2% E-gel SizeSelection system after Ampure bead purification. Library quality was checked on a Bioanalyzer, concentration was measured with Qubit, and libraries were quantified with the Kapa Library Quantification kit before pooling. Paired-end 2 x 150 bp sequencing of the libraries was performed on an Illumina HiSeq 2500. To increase sequence diversity, about 23-32% phiX was spiked into each library pool. As for the original processing: Quality-filtered reads were processed with the UMI-based MiGEC pipeline, which removed over 85% of raw TCR sequences during error correction. IMGT germline references were used for aligning VDJ genes, and each clonotype was defined as a unique CDR3 amino acid sequence together with its V-J genes. Clonal expansion, Shannon diversity and CDR3 relatedness were evaluated with VDJtools (CalcPairwiseDistances, ClusterSamples), while phylogenetic trees were built in CLCbio workbench. Expanded clones were defined as having at least 8 unique UMIs, based on coefficient-of-variation modelling across technical triplicates. TCRdb passed the public sequencing reads through fastp at Q25 and MiXCR, retaining productive beta sequences. Entries are consolidated by CDR3 protein sequence, retaining the most common genes and DNA. These V and J calls are TCRdb output, not the study's own analysis. Recorded for this sample are some 37,000 distinct CDR3 sequences; about 4.4% of them occurred a single time. The biggest ten clones account for 7% to 9.5% of the sample.

Healthy controls were blood bank volunteers in Maryland, USA. Sorted-subset TCR libraries were prepared from over 850,000 sorted CD4+ or CD8+ T cells. Peripheral blood was subjected to Ficoll-Hypaque density gradient centrifugation to isolate PBMCs, which were then cryopreserved in liquid nitrogen. The study also sequenced paired sorted CD4+ and CD8+ subsets from healthy controls, HAM/TSP patients and MS patients. Sample: CD4+ T cells from blood. The chain was built from TRBV5-6 and TRBJ2-3; the D gene cannot be named for sure. This TCR derives from a man in his late teens or twenties in good health. The CDR3: CASSLADGRYRDTQYF. The bases read TGTGCCAGCAGCTTGGCGGACGGACGGTATCGGGATACGCAGTATTTT.